These 28 T cell receptor beta chains were all obtained from the same sample, sequenced in a study of regulatory T cells in long-lasting Graves disease. For TCR beta, libraries came from iRepertoire HTBI primers and Arm-PCR of CDR3 regions. From the multiplex PCR reads, TCRdb called clonotypes with MiXCR, one entry per CDR3 protein. The sample carries under 250,000 distinct CDR3 sequences, approximately 18% recorded once. Stated time point: newly diagnosed GD, antithyroid drugs for less than 3 months. From PBMCs, RNA was extracted and then used to make the TCR library. This same sample was also taken into another study, of T cells in Graves' hyperthyroidism and ophthalmopathy.

The sequencing used peripheral blood mononuclear cells (PBMCs), collected at new diagnosis, from a patient treated with antithyroid drugs. The receptors derive from a woman younger than 45 with Graves disease.

At least ten counts were recorded for this clonotype. This rearrangement joins TRBV20-1 to TRBJ1-1; 7 nucleotides align to TRBD1. The CDR3 length is 14 residues. V lost 0 bases to trimming and J lost 5 bases; unmatched junction nucleotides: 6. The V gene's germline CDR1 is DFQATT and CDR2 SNEGSKA (reference sequence). CDR3 sequence: CSARDQGGRTEAFF. In DNA form, the CDR3 reads TGCAGTGCTAGAGATCAGGGGGGAAGGACTGAAGCTTTCTTT.

This clonotype turned up a few times. The V gene is TRBV7-2, the J gene TRBJ1-5; a possible D gene is TRBD1 (6 bases). CDR3 length: 15 residues. V lost 2 bases to trimming and J lost 2 bases, with 10 bases between them. The germline gives CDR1 SGHTA, CDR2 FQGNSA. The CDR3 sequence: CASSLKGGGNQPQHF. In DNA, the CDR3 is TGTGCCAGCAGCTTAAAGGGGGGGGGCAATCAGCCCCAGCATTTT.

This clonotype was recorded a few times. The V call is TRBV6-2 or TRBV6-3, the J call TRBJ2-5; 14 bases line up with TRBD2. Germline-derived CDR1 and CDR2 are MNHEY and SVGEGT. The CDR3 runs 22 residues. Trimming took 8 bases from V and 5 from J; bases not matched to a gene: 28. For the CDR3, the DNA is TGTGCCAGCCGCCTTGAAGGTAACCTCCGACTAGCGGGAGGGCCCCGGGAGGAGACCCAGTACTTC. It codes for CASRLEGNLRLAGGPREETQYF.

Details on this clonotype: Sequence at one end of the junction differs from germline and may be a read error. The genes are TRBV7-8 and TRBJ2-7, with 9 positions matching TRBD2. Germline V gives CDR1 SGHVS, CDR2 FQNEAQ. CDR3 length: 15 residues. Here the CDR3 reads CASSLEGGRGYEQHF. The CDR3 nucleotides read TGTGCCAGCAGCTTAGAAGGCGGGAGGGGGTACGAGCAGCACTTC.

This clonotype was counted many times. The chain recombines TRBV19 with TRBJ1-2, with TRBD1 as a possible D gene (5 bases). Germline V gene data show CDR1 as LNHDA and CDR2 as SQIVND (reference sequence). The CDR3 covers 19 residues. Trimming took off 5 bases at V and 4 bases at J, with 29 bases between the two ends. CDR3 in amino acids: CASSLNNAGLGITGYGYTF. CDR3 nucleotides: TGTGCCAGTAGTCTCAACAACGCGGGACTTGGGATAACGGGCTATGGCTACACCTTC.

This clonotype occurred a few times. The rearrangement uses TRBV4-1 and TRBJ1-1; TRBD1 is a possible D gene (6 bases). Trimming removed 6 bases at V and 0 bases at J, with 17 bases between. CDR3 length equals 16 residues. Germline CDR1 and CDR2: MGHRA and YSYEKL. The CDR3 nucleotides read TGCGCCAGCAGTCACCAGGGGAGGGACATGAACACTGAAGCTTTCTTT. This gives the protein CASSHQGRDMNTEAFF.

This clonotype was picked up a small number of times. CDR3 bases: TGTGCCAGCAGTCGTAGGACTAGCGGGTACAATGAGCAGTTCTTC. Translated, it gives CASSRRTSGYNEQFF. V is TRBV27 and J is TRBJ2-1, with 11 bases identical to TRBD2. J gave up 4 bases and V 5 bases, and 4 bases lay outside the gene matches. CDR3 length: 15 amino acids. CDR1 is MNHEY, CDR2 SMNVEV, per germline (reference sequence).

Notes on this clonotype: This sequence may be a read error, since a much larger clone differs from it by one base. V and J are TRBV7-3 and TRBJ2-3; TRBD2 is a possible D gene (7 bases). Looked up from germline, CDR1 is SGHTA and CDR2 is FQGTGA. Deletions cut 5 bases from V and 4 bases from J, with 10 bases between. The length of the CDR3 is 13 residues. CDR3 bases: TGTGCCAGCAGCCGGGGGGCCCCAGATACGCAGTATTTT. Its protein product is CASSRGAPDTQYF. The full variable domain, in which reference TRBV7-3 and TRBJ2-3 provide the parts outside the CDR3, is GAGVSQTPSNKVTEKGKYVELRCDPISGHTALYWYRQSLGQGPEFLIYFQGTGAADDSGLPNDRFFAVRPEGSVSTLKIQRTERGDSAVYLCASSRGAPDTQYFGPGTRLTVL.

In its sample, this clonotype was seen many times. The chain recombines TRBV20-1 with TRBJ1-3, with 10 positions matching TRBD1. The CDR3 is 13 residues long. V shed 5 bases, J shed 8 bases, and the junction held 6 bases outside the gene matches. CDR1 DFQATT and CDR2 SNEGSKA come from the germline V gene (reference sequence). The CDR3 here is CSAGGQGTDTIYF. The CDR3 DNA is TGCAGTGCTGGGGGACAGGGGACAGACACCATATATTTT.

This clonotype occurred many times. The germline gene is not matched at one end of the junction; a read error may be the cause. The V call is TRBV6-1, the J call TRBJ1-6; 7 bases agree with TRBD1. The CDR3 totals 14 residues. CDR1 and CDR2 (germline): MNHNS, SASEGT. The CDR3 reads CAGRAGQKNSPLHF. The CDR3 DNA reads TGTGCCGGCAGGGCGGGACAGAAGAATTCACCCCTCCACTTT.

The chain carries TRBV27 and TRBJ2-7; 15 bases fit TRBD2. Germline V CDR1 and CDR2: MNHEY, SMNVEV (reference sequence). Trimming took 6 bases from V and 3 from J; bases not matched to a gene: 12. The length of the CDR3 is 18 residues. CDR3 sequence (DNA): TGTGCCAGCAGGGGACTAGCGGGGGGCGCCCCGGAAAGCTACGAGCAGTACTTC. As protein: CASRGLAGGAPESYEQYF.

This clonotype has at least ten counts. This chain uses TRBV2 with TRBJ1-5; D call uncertain. V gave up 8 bases and J gave up 0 bases, with 14 bases separating them. The CDR3 totals 15 residues. Looked up from germline, CDR1 is SNHLY and CDR2 is FYNNEI. CDR3 nucleotide sequence: TGTGCCAGCCGGGCGGGCGGATATAGCAATCAGCCCCAGCATTTT. This gives the protein CASRAGGYSNQPQHF.

In this sample, this clonotype turned up a few times. The chain joins TRBV4-1 to TRBJ1-1, with no clear D. The CDR3 covers 17 residues. The germline V gene encodes CDR1 MGHRA and CDR2 YSYEKL. V lost 4 bases to trimming and J lost 1 base, with 19 bases between them. The CDR3 region is CASSRPLAPSGNTEAFF. CDR3 nucleotides: TGCGCCAGCAGCCGACCGTTGGCACCCTCGGGGAACACTGAAGCTTTCTTT.

This clonotype appeared many times. The CDR3, as DNA: TGTGCCAGCAACAGTCAGGGGGCGGGTGATAGCAATCAGCCCCAGCATTTT. It translates to CASNSQGAGDSNQPQHF. The V call is TRBV28, the J call TRBJ1-5; 8 bases fit TRBD1. Germline CDR1 and CDR2: MDHEN and SYDVKM. The CDR3 totals 17 residues. The J segment lost 0 bases and the V segment lost 7 bases, leaving 11 bases of the junction unmatched.

This clonotype has more than one count but fewer than ten. This chain links TRBV30 with TRBJ1-2; tentatively, D is TRBD1 (6 bases). The CDR3 consists of 16 residues. V gave up 4 bases and J gave up 4 bases, with 22 bases separating them. The germline V gene encodes CDR1 GTSNPN and CDR2 SVGIG (reference sequence). CDR3 nucleotides: TGTGCCTGGAACCCCCCACGGGGGGCAGTCAGCTATGGCTACACCTTC. Protein product: CAWNPPRGAVSYGYTF.

V usage is TRBV9 and J usage is TRBJ2-2; weak D call: TRBD2 (5 bases). V lost 3 bases and J 5 bases, leaving 17 bases between the germline ends. Looked up from germline, CDR1 is SGDLS and CDR2 is YYNGEE. The CDR3 is 16 amino acids. CDR3 nucleotides: TGTGCCAGCAGCGAGAGAGGGCATCTAGGGACCGGGGAGCTGTTTTTT. This translates into CASSERGHLGTGELFF.

This clonotype showed up just a few times. Here the CDR3 DNA reads TGCAGTGCTAGAGATTCGGCTAGCGGGGGCAGGAACTACAATGAGCAGTTCTTC. Translation gives CSARDSASGGRNYNEQFF. The chain joins TRBV20-1 to TRBJ2-1; TRBD2 agrees at 10 bases. In germline, CDR1 is DFQATT, CDR2 SNEGSKA (reference sequence). V shed 0 bases, J shed 3 bases, and the junction held 11 bases outside the gene matches. The CDR3 contains 18 residues.

This clonotype was seen ten or more times. This chain uses TRBV19 with TRBJ2-5, with 7 bases that match TRBD2. With 8 bases clipped from V and 1 base from J, the junction kept 13 bases outside the gene matches. Germline CDR1 LNHDA, CDR2 SQIVND (reference sequence). The length of the CDR3 is 16 residues. In nucleotides, the CDR3 is TGTGCCAGTCCCGAGGCCGGCTGCGGGAGCCAAGAGACCCAGTACTTC. It specifies CASPEAGCGSQETQYF.

In this sample, this clonotype turned up many times. The rearrangement links TRBV28 to TRBJ1-1; D not resolved. The CDR3 runs 13 residues. The germline V and J ends were trimmed by 2 bases and 11 bases, with 15 bases remaining between them. Germline CDR1 MDHEN, CDR2 SYDVKM. In nucleotides, the CDR3 is TGTGCCAGCAGTTTACCGGCGGAGAGATCGGCTTTCTTT. It codes for CASSLPAERSAFF.

Ten or more counts support this clonotype. This chain uses TRBV9 with TRBJ2-1; 10 positions agree with TRBD2. Germline V gene sequence: CDR1 SGDLS, CDR2 YYNGEE. The V gene end was trimmed by 0 bases and the J gene end by 6 bases; junction bases not matched to a gene: 6. The CDR3 is 16 amino acids. Here the CDR3 DNA reads TGTGCCAGCAGCGTAGGGCCCAGCGGGAGGGGCAATGAGCAGTTCTTC. It encodes CASSVGPSGRGNEQFF.

Ten or more counts support this clonotype. The CDR3 bases are TGTGCCAGCAGCCACGCGGGAGGCGACTACGAGCAGTACTTC. Protein: CASSHAGGDYEQYF. This chain connects TRBV11-2 to TRBJ2-7, with 8 nucleotides matching TRBD2. J was trimmed by 3 bases and V by 5 bases; bases with no gene match: 6. The CDR3 has 14 amino acids. Germline V gene sequence: CDR1 SGHAT, CDR2 FQNNGV.

This clonotype was seen many times. The rearrangement joins TRBV3-1 to TRBJ2-7; possible D gene TRBD1, 5 bases. Trimming removed 4 bases from V and 3 bases from J, with 13 bases in between. The CDR3 spans 14 residues. Germline V gives CDR1 LGHDT, CDR2 YNNKEL (reference sequence). The CDR3 loop reads CASSLKGLLYEQYF. The CDR3 DNA follows: TGTGCCAGCAGCCTTAAGGGGCTACTCTACGAGCAGTACTTC.

A word on this clonotype: The junction does not match germline at one end; this may be a read error. J is TRBJ2-3 and V is TRBV10-3; D is perhaps TRBD2 (6 bases). This CDR3 spans 12 amino acids. Germline V lookup: CDR1 ENHRY, CDR2 SYGVKD. The CDR3 bases are TGTGCCATCGAAGGGGAGGCAGATAGGCAGTATTTT. Protein product: CAIEGEADRQYF.

The chain uses TRBV25-1 and TRBJ2-7; 7 nucleotides line up with TRBD1. V was pared by 6 bases and J by 2 bases, with 7 bases of the junction left unmatched. The CDR3 is 14 residues long. CDR1 is MGHDK and CDR2 is SYGVNS in the germline V gene. Here the CDR3 reads CASRPWGQTYEQYF. CDR3 coding DNA: TGTGCCAGCAGACCCTGGGGACAGACCTACGAGCAGTACTTC.

This clonotype was seen repeatedly, ten times or more. The V gene is TRBV11-3, the J gene TRBJ2-3, with 10 bases matching TRBD2. The junction had 6 bases not matched to a gene; V was cut back by 4 bases and J by 2 bases. Germline lookup yields CDR1 SGHNT and CDR2 YENEEA. The CDR3 is 16 residues long. The CDR3 is CASSSILAGDTDTQYF. The CDR3 DNA sequence: TGTGCCAGCAGCTCGATTCTAGCGGGGGACACAGATACGCAGTATTTT.

This clonotype has ten or more counts. The gene calls are TRBV2 and TRBJ1-2; D is unresolved. V lost 5 bases to trimming and J lost 7 bases, with 23 bases between them. Germline loops: CDR1 SNHLY, CDR2 FYNNEI. This CDR3 region has 16 residues. Here the CDR3 DNA reads TGTGCCAGCAGTAAGGGCGGGATGCGGCTGAGTGGTGGCTACACCTTC. It encodes CASSKGGMRLSGGYTF.

This clonotype was counted at least ten times. The chain combines TRBV11-2 with TRBJ2-5, with D tentatively TRBD2 (6 bases). In germline, CDR1 is SGHAT, CDR2 FQNNGV. The CDR3 has 15 amino acids. Trimming took 4 bases from V and 4 from J, leaving 16 bases between them. CDR3 DNA sequence: TGTGCCAGCAGCTCCCCGACCGGGGGTGGAGAGACCCAGTACTTC. Its translation: CASSSPTGGGETQYF.

The chain carries TRBV28 and TRBJ2-2, with D maybe TRBD2 (5 bases). The germline CDR1 and CDR2 sequences are MDHEN and SYDVKM. This CDR3 region has 12 residues. Trimming pared 8 bases from V and 3 bases from J, leaving 7 bases between. In DNA, the CDR3 is TGTGCCAGCCCGGGATACACCGGGGAGCTGTTTTTT. It yields the protein CASPGYTGELFF.